This T cell receptor beta chain was sequenced in a study of Ad26.COV2.S vaccination and SARS-CoV-2 variants. Broader study findings: Measures of TCR breadth and depth may have fallen short of total T cell responses. While placebo recipients had lower spike-specific TCR breadth, vaccine recipients had more. Marked by substantial breadth, spike-specific CD8+ and CD4+ T cell responses were reportedly seen after vaccination.

The CDR3 runs to 17 residues. Concerning this clone itself: The target antigen is unknown.

Produced via immunoSEQ multiplex PCR; TCRdb's table is partial and in-frame only. The sample contains nearly 95,000 clones, roughly 85% of which appear only once. The sample was peripheral blood, taken after recovery from COVID-19. The chain recombines TRBV21-1 with TRBJ2-2; the listed D gene, TRBD2, was not tested against the DNA. TRBV21-1 is designated a pseudogene. The TCR comes from a human donor who had recovered from COVID-19. For the CDR3, the DNA is TGTGCCAGCAGCCTGCGGACTAGCGGGATTAACACCGGGGAGCTGTTTTTT. It encodes CASSLRTSGINTGELFF.